The next 10 T cell receptor beta chains were all read from a single sample in a study of blood T cell repertoires in COVID-19. TCRdb's copy holds only in-frame clones and misses some; the assay was immunoSEQ multiplex PCR. The table has 290,000 or so clones, approximately 86% seen once. Sequenced sample: peripheral blood. The receptors originated from a man aged 65-85 years with acute or convalescent COVID-19.

The chain is built from TRBV29-1 and TRBJ2-5, with D possibly being TRBD1 (6 bases). This CDR3 region has 12 residues. In germline, CDR1 is SQVTM, CDR2 ANQGSEA. Trimming took off 5 bases at V and 5 bases at J, with 12 bases between the two ends. The DNA for the CDR3 is TGCAGCGTTCAAACAGGGTGGGAGACCCAGTACTTC. Residues: CSVQTGWETQYF.

Only one count was recorded for this clone. The chain joins TRBV4-2 to TRBJ1-2; D possibly corresponds to TRBD1 (6 bases). V lost 0 bases, J lost 5 bases, and 13 bases lay in between. Germline V gene sequence: CDR1 LGHNA, CDR2 YNFKEQ. The CDR3 has 15 amino acids. CDR3 region: CASSQDEGQQYGYTF. The CDR3 nucleotides read TGTGCCAGCAGCCAAGATGAGGGACAACAATATGGCTACACCTTC.

This chain joins TRBV4-2 and TRBJ2-7; TRBD1 aligns across 8 bases. CDR1 and CDR2 from the germline V gene are LGHNA and YNFKEQ. J was trimmed by 4 bases and V by 1 base; bases with no gene match: 3. The CDR3 runs to 14 residues. The CDR3 DNA is TGTGCCAGCAGCCAAGGGACAGGGTTTTACGAGCAGTACTTC. This gives the protein CASSQGTGFYEQYF.

This clone was found once. This chain links TRBV2 with TRBJ1-2, with 9 bases matching TRBD1. The CDR3 runs 13 residues. The junction had 5 bases not matched to a gene; V was cut back by 4 bases and J by 8 bases. Germline V gene data show CDR1 as SNHLY and CDR2 as FYNNEI. The CDR3 nucleotides read TGTGCCAGCAGTGCACAGGGGGCGCAGGGCTACACCTTC. Translation gives CASSAQGAQGYTF. The full variable domain, rest sourced from reference TRBV2 and TRBJ1-2, is EPEVTQTPSHQVTQMGQEVILRCVPISNHLYFYWYRQILGQKVEFLVSFYNNEISEKSEIFDDQFSVERPDGSNFTLKIRSTKLEDSAMYFCASSAQGAQGYTFGSGTRLTVV.

The chain is built from TRBV4-2 and TRBJ2-3, with D possibly TRBD2 on 7 matching bases. Trimming pared 2 bases from V and 3 bases from J, leaving 24 bases between. Per germline, CDR1 LGHNA and CDR2 YNFKEQ. The CDR3 consists of 19 residues. Here the CDR3 DNA reads TGTGCCAGCAGCCAACCCTTCGGAGGGGGGGACGGAATTACAGATACGCAGTATTTT. Encoded protein: CASSQPFGGGDGITDTQYF.

CDR3 region: CSVGPRTGSVREQYF. CDR3 bases: TGCAGCGTTGGGCCCCGGACAGGGAGTGTACGCGAGCAGTACTTC. This sequence joins TRBV29-1 and TRBJ2-7; the match to TRBD1 covers 8 bases. This CDR3 has 15 amino acids. Looked up from germline, CDR1 is SQVTM and CDR2 is ANQGSEA. Germline trimming cut 4 bases from V and 6 bases from J; bases unmatched to any gene: 14.

The chain uses TRBV7-6 and TRBJ2-7, with TRBD1 matching 7 bases. Germline loops: CDR1 SGHVS, CDR2 FNYEAQ. The CDR3 is 14 residues long. The trim removed 6 bases at V and 3 bases at J, leaving 8 bases unmatched. In nucleotides, the CDR3 is TGTGCCAGCAGTTCGTACCGGGACAGCTACGAGCAGTACTTC. Its protein product is CASSSYRDSYEQYF.

This chain uses TRBV27 with TRBJ2-3; 8 nucleotides line up with TRBD1. The CDR3 totals 15 residues. Losses at the gene ends were 6 bases for V and 3 bases for J; bases not matched to a gene: 8. Germline values: CDR1 MNHEY, CDR2 SMNVEV (reference sequence). CDR3 nucleotides: TGTGCCAGCAGCCAGACAGGGGTGAGGACAGATACGCAGTATTTT. The encoded protein is CASSQTGVRTDTQYF.

The chain combines TRBV28 with TRBJ1-5, with 10 bases that match TRBD1. Germline V gene data show CDR1 as MDHEN and CDR2 as SYDVKM. The CDR3 covers 16 residues. With V trimmed by 6 bases and J by 6 bases, 11 bases remained unmatched. The CDR3 DNA follows: TGTGCCAGCAGACCTACCGGGACAGGGGTAAGTCAGCCCCAGCATTTT. Protein: CASRPTGTGVSQPQHF.

This chain joins TRBV19 and TRBJ2-7; 10 nucleotides align to TRBD1. Germline V gives CDR1 LNHDA, CDR2 SQIVND (reference sequence). Trimming removed 5 bases from V and 3 bases from J; junction bases left unmatched: 4. CDR3 length: 14 residues. CDR3 sequence (DNA): TGTGCCAGTAGTCCGGGACAGGGGTTCTACGAGCAGTACTTC. Encoded protein: CASSPGQGFYEQYF.